This T cell receptor beta chain was identified during a study of T cell responses to AZD1222 COVID-19 vaccine. Profiled with immunoSEQ multiplex PCR; TCRdb holds only in-frame clones, not every one. The sample has approximately 200,000 clones, about 94% seen once. CDR3 length: 18 residues. CDR1 is LNHDA and CDR2 is SQIVND in the germline V gene (reference sequence). V dropped 4 bases and J dropped 2; count of bases not matched to a gene: 15. This receptor was obtained from an adult who received the AZD1222 COVID-19 vaccine. V and J are TRBV19 and TRBJ2-5; 8 nucleotides align to TRBD1. The material sequenced was peripheral blood, taken 28 days after the second AZD1222 dose. The CDR3 sequence is CASSRASGQGWRQETQYF. CDR3 in DNA: TGTGCCAGTAGTAGGGCCTCTGGACAGGGTTGGCGACAAGAGACCCAGTACTTC.